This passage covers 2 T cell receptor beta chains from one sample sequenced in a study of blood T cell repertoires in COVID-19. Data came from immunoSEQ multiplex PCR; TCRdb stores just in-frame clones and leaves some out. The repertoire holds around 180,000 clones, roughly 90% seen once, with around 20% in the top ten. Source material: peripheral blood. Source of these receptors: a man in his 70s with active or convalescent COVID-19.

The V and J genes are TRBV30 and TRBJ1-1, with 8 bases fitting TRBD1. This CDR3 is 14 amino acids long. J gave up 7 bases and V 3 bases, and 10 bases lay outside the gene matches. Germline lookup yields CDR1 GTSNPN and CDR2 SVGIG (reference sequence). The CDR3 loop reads CAWSAHRDRGEAFF. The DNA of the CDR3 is TGTGCCTGGAGCGCACATCGAGACAGGGGTGAAGCTTTCTTT. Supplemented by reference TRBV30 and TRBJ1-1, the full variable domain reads SQTIHQWPATLVQPVGSPLSLECTVEGTSNPNLYWYRQAAGRGLQLLFYSVGIGQISSEVPQNLSASRPQDRQFILSSKKLLLSDSGFYLCAWSAHRDRGEAFFGQGTRLTVV.

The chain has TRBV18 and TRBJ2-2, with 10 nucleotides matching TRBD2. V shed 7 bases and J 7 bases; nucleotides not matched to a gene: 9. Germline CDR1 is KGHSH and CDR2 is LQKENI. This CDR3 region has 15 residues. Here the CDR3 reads CASYSSGGSVGELFF. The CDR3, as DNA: TGTGCCAGCTACTCTAGCGGGGGCTCCGTCGGGGAGCTGTTTTTT.